The 8 T cell receptor beta chains listed next were all sequenced from one sample in a study of blood T cell repertoires in COVID-19. The assay was immunoSEQ multiplex PCR, and TCRdb's table has in-frame clones only and misses some. The sample records 200,000 to 250,000 clones, approximately 90% being singletons. The sequencing sample was made of peripheral blood. Receptor source: a man aged 65-85 years with acute or convalescent COVID-19.

This chain uses TRBV20-1 with TRBJ1-5; 9 bases line up with TRBD1. Germline V gene sequence: CDR1 DFQATT, CDR2 SNEGSKA (reference sequence). Germline trimming cut 3 bases from V and 0 bases from J; bases unmatched to any gene: 9. The CDR3 consists of 17 residues. The CDR3 protein is CSASPGTGTYSNQPQHF. CDR3 DNA sequence: TGCAGTGCTAGTCCCGGGACAGGGACTTATAGCAATCAGCCCCAGCATTTT.

The V and J genes are TRBV29-1 and TRBJ1-1; TRBD1 might be the D (6 bases). Germline lookup yields CDR1 SQVTM and CDR2 ANQGSEA. With 2 bases removed from V and 1 base from J, the gap between germline ends came to 8 bases. CDR3 length equals 13 residues. CDR3 protein: CSVELGQNTEAFF. CDR3 nucleotides: TGCAGCGTTGAACTGGGACAGAACACTGAAGCTTTCTTT.

The chain has TRBV29-1 and TRBJ2-5; D gene ambiguous. The V end was cut by 7 bases, the J end by 3 bases, with 12 bases between. This CDR3 comprises 12 residues. Germline assignment: CDR1 SQVTM and CDR2 ANQGSEA. The CDR3 region is CSGFKRKETQYF. The CDR3 coding sequence is TGCAGCGGCTTTAAGAGAAAAGAGACCCAGTACTTC.

J is TRBJ1-5 and V is TRBV28; perhaps TRBD1 as D (6 bases). The ends were cut back, 2 bases at V and 4 bases at J, with 9 bases in the middle. Germline-derived CDR1 and CDR2 are MDHEN and SYDVKM. CDR3 length: 14 amino acids. In DNA, the CDR3 is TGTGCCAGCAGTTTAGGACAGACGAATCAGCCCCAGCATTTT. Translated, it gives CASSLGQTNQPQHF.

V gene TRBV3-1 (or the pseudogene TRBV3-2) combines with J gene TRBJ2-5, with D perhaps matching TRBD1 (5 bases). The CDR3 is 15 residues long. V lost 3 bases and J 2 bases, leaving 13 bases between the germline ends. From germline, CDR1 is LGHDT and CDR2 YNNKEL (reference sequence). CDR3 sequence (DNA): TGTGCCAGCAGCCAGTGGGGTAGGACACAAGAGACCCAGTACTTC. This translates into CASSQWGRTQETQYF.

The CDR3 sequence is CASSQWQGGAGELFF. CDR3 sequence (DNA): TGTGCCAGCAGCCAATGGCAGGGTGGGGCCGGGGAGCTGTTTTTT. The rearrangement links TRBV3-1 (or the pseudogene TRBV3-2) to TRBJ2-2; weak D call: TRBD1 (5 bases). Germline CDR1 LGHDT, CDR2 YNNKEL (reference sequence). The CDR3 runs to 15 residues. Trimming pared 2 bases from V and 6 bases from J, leaving 13 bases between.

V gene TRBV27 combines with J gene TRBJ2-6; D unresolved. The CDR3 extends over 15 amino acids. V lost 2 bases, J lost 4 bases, and 9 bases lay in between. Germline V gives CDR1 MNHEY, CDR2 SMNVEV (reference sequence). The CDR3 DNA sequence: TGTGCCAGCAGTTTAATGGGCTCCGGGGCCAACGTCCTGACTTTC. This sequence encodes CASSLMGSGANVLTF.

The V and J genes are TRBV30 and TRBJ2-1; D ambiguous. The CDR3 covers 14 residues. Per the germline V gene, CDR1 is GTSNPN and CDR2 is SVGIG (reference sequence). V was pared by 2 bases and J by 4 bases, with 12 bases between. The CDR3 DNA reads TGTGCCTGGAGTCTTCTAAATTTATACAATGAGCAGTTCTTC. Residues: CAWSLLNLYNEQFF.